The next 4 T cell receptor beta chains were all read from a single sample in a study of blood T cell repertoires in COVID-19. Sequenced by immunoSEQ multiplex PCR; TCRdb stores in-frame clones only, minus some. Counted here are around 310,000 clones, around 89% occurring once; the ten biggest clones make up approximately 0.98%. Source material: peripheral blood. The source is a woman between 40 and 55 years old with COVID-19, enrolled during active disease.

The chain joins TRBV9 to TRBJ1-3, with D possibly being TRBD1 (5 bases). Germline assignment: CDR1 SGDLS and CDR2 YYNGEE. The V end was cut by 4 bases, the J end by 0 bases, with 17 bases between. The CDR3 totals 17 residues. Written as DNA, the CDR3 is TGTGCCAGCAGCCCTCCCGGGGGGGGGAGCTCTGGAAACACCATATATTTT. Its translation is CASSPPGGGSSGNTIYF.

The J gene is TRBJ2-7, the V gene TRBV27, with a possible D match to TRBD2 (5 bases). This CDR3 region has 15 residues. In germline, CDR1 is MNHEY, CDR2 SMNVEV (reference sequence). The V and J ends lost 5 bases and 5 bases respectively, with 19 bases between them. CDR3 amino acids: CASSRFGRGFNEQYF. The CDR3, as DNA: TGTGCCAGCAGTAGGTTCGGACGGGGATTCAACGAGCAGTACTTC.

This chain connects TRBV6-1 to TRBJ2-7; D is possibly TRBD2 (5 bases). The CDR3 extends over 13 amino acids. From germline, CDR1 is MNHNS and CDR2 SASEGT. V dropped 3 bases and J dropped 4 bases, with 10 bases sitting between them. DNA for the CDR3: TGTGCCAGCAGTGATTGGGGAGAGTACGAGCAGTACTTC. The encoded protein is CASSDWGEYEQYF.

The chain has TRBV7-2 and TRBJ1-1, with 7 positions matching TRBD1. The germline V gene encodes CDR1 SGHTA and CDR2 FQGNSA. The CDR3 length is 13 residues. Unmatched junction bases numbered 5, after V lost 5 bases and J lost 5 bases. The CDR3 coding sequence is TGTGCCAGCAGCCGAGGGACAGAAACTGAAGCTTTCTTT. Encoded protein: CASSRGTETEAFF.